These T cell receptor beta chains were read from a single sample in a study of blood T cell repertoires in COVID-19. The repertoire was sequenced with immunoSEQ multiplex PCR; TCRdb's copy has only in-frame clones and lacks some. The sample yields some 280,000 clones, around 86% seen once. Sequencing was done on a sample of peripheral blood. The receptors shown here come from a middle-aged woman who had recovered from COVID-19. CDR3s include the opening cysteine and the closing phenylalanine or tryptophan. The order of the fields is D gene, V gene, J gene, clone size, CDR3 protein, CDR3 DNA. A D gene is named only where the DNA matches it firmly. Clone sizes are given selectively: once, few, many, or a class where the clone is expanded.

TRBD1,TRBV6-1,TRBJ2-7,-,CASSEDRGPYEQYF,TGTGCCAGCAGTGAAGACAGGGGGCCCTACGAGCAGTACTTC
-,TRBV7-2,TRBJ2-7,once,CASSLDRAHEQYF,TGTGCCAGCAGCTTAGACAGGGCCCACGAGCAGTACTTC
TRBD2,TRBV4-2,TRBJ2-7,-,CASSQDSSGTTYEQYF,TGTGCCAGCAGCCAAGACTCTAGCGGGACCACCTACGAGCAGTACTTC
TRBD2,TRBV7-9,TRBJ2-7,-,CASSRTSGGPYEQYF,TGTGCCAGCAGCCGGACTAGCGGGGGACCCTACGAGCAGTACTTC
-,TRBV7-3,TRBJ2-1,once,CASSLTREEQFF,TGTGCCAGCAGCTTAACCCGCGAGGAGCAGTTCTTC
TRBD1,TRBV24-1,TRBJ2-7,-,CATSPDRAPYEQYF,TGTGCCACCAGCCCGGACAGGGCACCCTACGAGCAGTACTTC
TRBD2,TRBV27,TRBJ2-2,-,CASRRLAGGPGTGELFF,TGTGCCAGCAGACGACTAGCGGGAGGGCCAGGGACCGGGGAGCTGTTTTTT
-,TRBV18,TRBJ2-1,-,CASSPSQGWSNEQFF,TGTGCCAGCTCACCATCCCAGGGGTGGTCCAATGAGCAGTTCTTC
TRBD2,TRBV24-1,TRBJ2-2,once,CATSGGLAGTGELFF,TGTGCCACCAGTGGGGGACTAGCGGGGACCGGGGAGCTGTTTTTT
TRBD2,TRBV30,TRBJ2-7,-,CAWRVAGAGYEQYF,TGTGCCTGGAGGGTAGCGGGAGCTGGCTACGAGCAGTACTTC
-,TRBV30,TRBJ2-4,-,CAWSGGGHIQYF,TGTGCCTGGAGTGGGGGAGGTCACATTCAGTACTTC
-,TRBV10-2,TRBJ1-5,few,CASSEQAYSNQPQHF,TGCGCCAGCAGTGAACAGGCCTATAGCAATCAGCCCCAGCATTTT
TRBD1,TRBV11-2,TRBJ1-1,-,CASSAGRGRGTEAFF,TGTGCCAGCAGCGCCGGCAGGGGGCGTGGCACTGAAGCTTTCTTT
TRBD1,TRBV4-1,TRBJ2-7,-,CASSLTPGQGDYEQYF,TGCGCCAGCAGCCTTACCCCGGGACAGGGGGACTACGAGCAGTACTTC
-,TRBV30,TRBJ1-6,-,CAWNVQSNSPLHF,TGTGCCTGGAACGTCCAGTCTAATTCACCCCTCCACTTT
-,TRBV7-8,TRBJ2-1,-,CASSNQGRAFHNEQFF,TGTGCCAGCAGCAATCAGGGGAGGGCTTTTCACAATGAGCAGTTCTTC
-,TRBV10-3,TRBJ1-1,-,CAISEQAENTEAFF,TGTGCCATCAGTGAGCAGGCTGAGAACACTGAAGCTTTCTTT
-,TRBV4-2,TRBJ2-3,-,CASSGAENTDTQYF,TGTGCCAGCAGCGGGGCGGAGAACACAGATACGCAGTATTTT
-,TRBV2,TRBJ2-5,-,CASSEYGTGTETQYF,TGTGCCAGCAGTGAATATGGGACCGGGACTGAGACCCAGTACTTC
TRBD2,TRBV28,TRBJ2-1,-,CASSKLAPEQFF,TGTGCCAGCAGTAAACTAGCGCCTGAGCAGTTCTTC
-,TRBV18,TRBJ1-3,-,CASSPPGGQAGNTIYF,TGTGCCAGCTCACCACCGGGAGGTCAGGCTGGAAACACCATATATTTT
-,TRBV5-1,TRBJ2-7,once,CASSLTGSSYEQYF,TGCGCCAGCAGCTTGACAGGGAGCAGCTACGAGCAGTACTTC
TRBD1,TRBV5-8,TRBJ2-2,-,CASSLTGYYTGELFF,TGTGCCAGCAGCCTGACAGGGTATTACACCGGGGAGCTGTTTTTT
TRBD1,TRBV30,TRBJ1-6,-,CAWRGQGNSPLHF,TGTGCCTGGAGGGGACAGGGGAATTCACCCCTCCACTTT
TRBD1,TRBV19,TRBJ1-5,-,CASSTAGTGISNQPQHF,TGTGCCAGTAGTACCGCCGGGACAGGGATTAGCAATCAGCCCCAGCATTTT
-,TRBV30,TRBJ2-5,-,CAWSSGAKETQYF,TGTGCCTGGAGCTCAGGGGCAAAAGAGACCCAGTACTTC
TRBD1,TRBV6-5,TRBJ1-1,few,CASRLTGGTEAFF,TGTGCCAGCAGGCTGACAGGGGGGACTGAAGCTTTCTTT
-,TRBV19,TRBJ2-3,-,CASSIEGRSTDTQYF,TGTGCCAGTAGTATAGAGGGCAGAAGCACAGATACGCAGTATTTT
-,TRBV28,TRBJ2-7,-,CASTLGGRLDYEQYF,TGTGCCAGCACCCTAGGGGGAAGACTGGACTACGAGCAGTACTTC
-,TRBV27,TRBJ2-3,-,CASSLGRRDTQYF,TGTGCCAGCAGTTTAGGCCGGAGGGATACGCAGTATTTT
TRBD2,TRBV6-5,TRBJ2-1,-,CASTLADYNEQFF,TGTGCCAGCACCCTAGCGGATTACAATGAGCAGTTCTTC
-,TRBV6-5,TRBJ2-2,-,CASSSAGGSNTGELFF,TGTGCCAGCAGTTCCGCGGGTGGGTCGAACACCGGGGAGCTGTTTTTT
TRBD2,TRBV27,TRBJ2-7,-,CASMRAGVVYEQYF,TGTGCCAGCATGAGAGCGGGAGTAGTCTACGAGCAGTACTTC
-,TRBV6-5,TRBJ1-4,-,CASSYSLSGRNEKLFF,TGTGCCAGCAGTTACTCGTTGTCCGGGAGGAATGAAAAACTGTTTTTT
TRBD2,TRBV5-4,TRBJ2-1,-,CASSTGGGNYNEQFF,TGTGCCAGCAGCACCGGCGGGGGAAACTACAATGAGCAGTTCTTC
-,TRBV4-2,TRBJ1-5,-,CASSQDGENQPQHF,TGTGCCAGCAGCCAAGACGGGGAGAATCAGCCCCAGCATTTT
-,TRBV6-5,TRBJ1-1,-,CASSHPGGTTEAFF,TGTGCCAGCAGCCACCCGGGGGGTACCACTGAAGCTTTCTTT
-,TRBV30,TRBJ1-2,-,CAWSEWREPNYGYTF,TGTGCCTGGAGTGAATGGAGGGAGCCTAACTATGGCTACACCTTC
TRBD1,TRBV19,TRBJ1-5,-,CASSTTRDSSNQPQHF,TGTGCCAGTAGTACCACCCGGGACAGTAGCAATCAGCCCCAGCATTTT
-,TRBV9,TRBJ2-1,few,CASSEGQINNEQFF,TGTGCCAGCAGCGAGGGGCAGATAAACAATGAGCAGTTCTTC
TRBD1,TRBV25-1,TRBJ1-6,-,CASSEYRGDSPLHF,TGTGCCAGCAGTGAATATAGGGGGGACAGTCCCCTCCACTTT
TRBD2,TRBV6-1,TRBJ2-7,-,CASSEPGGTRVYEQYF,TGTGCCAGCAGTGAGCCCGGGGGGACTCGTGTCTACGAGCAGTACTTC
TRBD1,TRBV6-5,TRBJ2-2,-,CASNPTGFGELFF,TGTGCCAGCAACCCGACAGGGTTCGGGGAGCTGTTTTTT
TRBD1,TRBV14,TRBJ2-7,-,CASSQSGQGKSYEQYF,TGTGCCAGCAGCCAATCGGGACAGGGGAAATCCTACGAGCAGTACTTC
-,TRBV3-1/TRBV3-2,TRBJ2-1,-,CASSPPRRVGEQFF,TGTGCCAGCAGCCCCCCCCGCAGGGTGGGTGAGCAGTTCTTC
TRBD2,TRBV11-2,TRBJ2-7,-,CASSLWGEGYEQYF,TGTGCCAGCAGCTTATGGGGGGAGGGCTACGAGCAGTACTTC
TRBD1,TRBV7-2,TRBJ1-5,few,CASSYRGRDQPQHF,TGTGCCAGCAGCTACAGGGGGCGCGATCAGCCCCAGCATTTT
TRBD2,TRBV11-2,TRBJ2-2,-,CASSFPAGVVGELFF,TGTGCCAGCAGCTTCCCAGCGGGAGTGGTCGGGGAGCTGTTTTTT
TRBD1,TRBV27,TRBJ1-1,-,CASSRDRGPSMNTEAFF,TGTGCCAGCAGTCGGGACAGGGGGCCCTCGATGAACACTGAAGCTTTCTTT
-,TRBV2,TRBJ2-2,-,CASSRVKDTGELFF,TGTGCCAGCAGCCGGGTGAAGGACACCGGGGAGCTGTTTTTT
TRBD2,TRBV7-2,TRBJ2-5,-,CASSYHTSGQETQYF,TGTGCCAGCAGCTACCACACTAGCGGCCAAGAGACCCAGTACTTC
-,TRBV29-1,TRBJ1-1,-,CSDLDLWDTEAFF,TGCAGCGACCTAGACCTCTGGGACACTGAAGCTTTCTTT
TRBD1,TRBV27,TRBJ1-2,-,CASSSGQGMGDNYGYTF,TGTGCCAGCAGTTCCGGACAGGGCATGGGTGATAACTATGGCTACACCTTC
TRBD1,TRBV5-1,TRBJ2-5,-,CASSPGTGAYQETQYF,TGCGCCAGCAGCCCAGGGACAGGGGCGTACCAAGAGACCCAGTACTTC
TRBD1,TRBV5-6,TRBJ2-6,few,CASGGQDLSGANVLTF,TGTGCCAGCGGGGGACAGGACCTCTCTGGGGCCAACGTCCTGACTTTC
TRBD2,TRBV24-1,TRBJ2-7,-,CATSSGNYEQYF,TGTGCCACCTCCAGCGGGAACTACGAGCAGTACTTC
-,TRBV12-3/TRBV12-4,TRBJ2-1,once,CASSFVSLKAQFF,TGTGCCAGCAGTTTTGTTAGCCTAAAGGCGCAGTTCTTC
-,TRBV20-1,TRBJ2-7,-,CSARQSYEQYF,TGCAGTGCCAGACAGTCCTACGAGCAGTACTTC